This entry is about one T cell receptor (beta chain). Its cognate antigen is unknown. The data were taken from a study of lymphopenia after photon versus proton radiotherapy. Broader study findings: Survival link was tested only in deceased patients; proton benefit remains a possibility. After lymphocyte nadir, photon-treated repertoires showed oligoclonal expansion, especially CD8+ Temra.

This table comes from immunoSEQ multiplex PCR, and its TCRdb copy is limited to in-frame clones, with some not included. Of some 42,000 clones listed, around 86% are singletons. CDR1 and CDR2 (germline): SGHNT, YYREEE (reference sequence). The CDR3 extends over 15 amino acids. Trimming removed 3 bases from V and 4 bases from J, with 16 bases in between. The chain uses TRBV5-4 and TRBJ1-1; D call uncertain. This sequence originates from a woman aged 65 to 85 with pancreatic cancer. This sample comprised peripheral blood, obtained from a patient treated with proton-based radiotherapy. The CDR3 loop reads CASSSIKREATEAFF. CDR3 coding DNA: TGTGCCAGCAGCTCCATAAAGAGGGAGGCCACTGAAGCTTTCTTT.